Described below is a single T cell receptor beta chain sequence and its context. Its target is not known. This sample stems from a study of vaccination and CD4 T cells after COVID-19. Looking at the study overall: The convalescent population consisted of six males and four females, two of whom were of Hispanic ethnicity. Participants, all vaccine recipients, received two doses of either BNT162b2 or mRNA-1273. Overlapping peptides of the spike proteins of SARS-CoV-2, HCoV-NL63, HCoV-OC43 and HCoV-229E were used for cell stimulation.

Per the germline V gene, CDR1 is DFQATT and CDR2 is SNEGSKA (reference sequence). Germline trimming cut 0 bases from V and 1 base from J; bases unmatched to any gene: 7. The CDR3 is 16 amino acids. The treatment denotes: roughly 11-day PBMC culture with coronavirus spike peptide pools or control peptides (ViraFEST assay). The unexposed donor gave CD4+ T cells before the COVID-19 pandemic (2011-2018). Cultured CD4+ T-cell DNA underwent Oncomine TCR Beta short-read sequencing. The authors extracted genomic DNA from cultured CD4+ T cells. TCRdb reprocessed the PCR reads with MiXCR, giving one entry per CDR3 protein. The sample holds about 6,700 distinct CDR3 sequences, roughly 50% seen once.

Sequenced material: CD4+ T cells from blood, cultured in vitro. This TCR came from a human donor in good health. The genes are TRBV20-1 and TRBJ1-1, with 8 bases fitting TRBD1. CDR3 protein: CSARDPHGQGNTEAFF. The CDR3 coding sequence is TGCAGTGCTAGAGACCCCCACGGACAGGGGAACACTGAAGCTTTCTTT.